This T cell receptor beta chain was sequenced during a study of radiotherapy plus CTLA-4 blockade in lung cancer. Study summary: Objective responses occurred in around 20% of patients; about 34% had disease control.

Turning to this clone: Its antigen is as yet unknown.

CTLA-4 blockade using ipilimumab, together with focal radiation, was received by patients with chemo-refractory metastatic non-small-cell lung cancer. Repertoires were generated with immunoSEQ multiplex PCR, while TCRdb's copy carries only in-frame clones and drops some. The table shows more than 75,000 clones, with less than 80% occurring only once. Whole-study findings and limits: Early clone dynamics of blood T cells, plus interferon-beta, reportedly predicted response best. Some TCR clones had been derived from tumors. These clones expanded in peripheral blood after radiotherapy plus ipilimumab.

This clonotype was obtained from a human donor with non-small cell lung cancer that progressed on radiotherapy plus ipilimumab. The sequences come from peripheral blood, collected from a patient treated with radiotherapy plus ipilimumab.

The CDR3 protein is CASSPGGLTNEKLFF. The CDR3 DNA reads TGCGCCAGCAGCCCAGGGGGCTTAACTAATGAAAAACTGTTTTTT. The rearrangement joins TRBV4-3 to TRBJ1-4; 8 bases are a match to TRBD1. Trimming at V came to 4 bases and at J to 1 base, leaving 2 bases not matched to a gene. The CDR3 runs 15 residues. Per the germline V gene, CDR1 is LGHNA and CDR2 is YSLEER.